This T cell receptor beta chain was identified in a study of control samples from healthy donors and cancer patients. Clones were read by immunoSEQ multiplex PCR, and TCRdb kept only the in-frame ones, dropping some. The sample lists around 99,000 clones; 75% to 90% were seen once. Material: blood. The clonotype originates from a woman in her forties or fifties in good health.

As DNA, the CDR3 is TGTGCCAGCAGCACGGACAGTAACTATGGCTACACCTTC. It translates to CASSTDSNYGYTF. The V and J genes are TRBV5-4 and TRBJ1-2; perhaps TRBD1 as D (6 bases). Germline lookup yields CDR1 SGHNT and CDR2 YYREEE (reference sequence). Trimming removed 4 bases at V and 1 base at J, with 8 bases between. This CDR3 has 13 amino acids.